These T cell receptor beta chains were read from a single sample in a study of PD-1 blockade in mismatch repair-deficient tumors. Measured with immunoSEQ multiplex PCR; TCRdb has only the in-frame clones, and not every one. The sample carries some 100,000 clones, 82% recorded once. The material was peripheral blood, obtained about eight months after starting pembrolizumab. These receptors all come from an adult with mismatch repair-deficient cancer. The conserved cysteine and the conserved F or W are not part of the CDR3 here. The order of the fields is clone size, CDR3 length, V gene, CDR3 protein. Clone size, where shown, is once, few, many, or a class for clones that have expanded.

few	14	TRBV7-9	ASSPTGTVNTGELF
few	11	TRBV7-3	ASSLPPHGTQY
.	13	TRBV5-1	ASSAGTTNTGELF
.	11	TRBV7-2	ASSGTSVGEQY
.	12	TRBV7-9	ASSLGGEVYEQY
.	14	TRBV13	ASSLTVGTGTDTQY
once	12	TRBV30	AWNTASPPYEQY
.	12	TRBV9	ASSQGLAPYEQY
.	14	TRBV11-2	ASSLVAGGSSYEQY
.	12	TRBV30	AWSVLSRTDTQY
.	12	TRBV18	ASSPTGRNTEAF
few	13	TRBV4-1	ASSQMMVGTDTQY
.	13	TRBV18	ASSREYVSGNTIY
once	13	TRBV25-1	ASSRLAGFTGELF
.	12	TRBV5-5	ASAGGGSNQPQH
.	11	TRBV4-1	ASSQGQYYEQY
.	13	TRBV5-1	ASSLGTGWTETQY
.	14	TRBV9	ASSVVGQGSEETQY
few	12	TRBV25-1	ASSQGQHNYGYT
once	12	TRBV2	ASSETSEVGTQY
.	13	TRBV7-2	ASSLDSSGANVLT
once	13	TRBV5-6	ASSLGSRAVYEQY
.	13	TRBV5-4	ASSQDSISGNTIY
.	11	TRBV5-4	ASSADGNYGYT
.	12	TRBV5-8	ASSPGTDYEKLF
.	13	TRBV27	ASSLRGQGTYEQY
.	14	TRBV7-2	ASSLGTSPYQETQY
.	14	TRBV27	ATNHIYRERYYEQF
.	9	TRBV11-2	ASSFGGEAF
.	12	TRBV19	ASSLRSEDQPQH
few	12	TRBV11-2	ASSLGGRGYEQY
.	12	TRBV5-6	ASSPTGQYNEQF
.	10	TRBV27	ASSLNTGELF
.	12	TRBV4-1	ASSQGVGGLPQH
once	12	TRBV4-1	ASSRQQGDYGYT
.	9	TRBV20-1	SLGGSDEQF
.	17	TRBV7-2	ASSSRDRDNAERTDTQY
.	15	TRBV7-6	ASSFLTSGSYTGELF
.	13	TRBV7-3	ASSSGASSYNEQF
.	14	TRBV12-5	ASVGTSGSRTGELF